Listed here are 8 T cell receptor beta chains from one sample, sequenced in a study of T-cell reconstitution after alpha-beta-depleted transplantation in children. Unique molecular identifiers were incorporated when the TCRbeta library was constructed. TCRdb reanalysed the PCR reads using MiXCR and keeps one entry per CDR3 protein. The sample has around 480,000 distinct CDR3 sequences, approximately 32% seen once. The specimen comprised PBMCs from the stem cell graft donor, sampled from the stem cell graft. The receptor set was obtained from a human donor who donated a stem cell graft to a child with aplastic anemia.

This chain connects TRBV27 to TRBJ1-2; D is possibly TRBD1 (5 bases). Germline V gene data show CDR1 as MNHEY and CDR2 as SMNVEV (reference sequence). The CDR3 extends over 15 amino acids. Trimming cost V 5 bases and J 5 bases, with 18 bases left between them. The CDR3 loop reads CASSPNRGTPYGYTF. CDR3 nucleotide sequence: TGTGCCAGCAGTCCGAACCGGGGGACTCCATATGGCTACACCTTC.

This clonotype was found a few times. The CDR3 DNA reads as TGTGCCTGGACCTGGTCGTACAATGAAAAACTGTTTTTT. Its translation is CAWTWSYNEKLFF. The chain has TRBV30 and TRBJ1-4; D remains ambiguous. The CDR3 length is 13 residues. Germline values: CDR1 GTSNPN, CDR2 SVGIG (reference sequence). Trimming stripped 4 bases from V and 5 bases from J, with 11 bases between. Variable domain in full (rest from reference TRBV30 and TRBJ1-4): SQTIHQWPATLVQPVGSPLSLECTVEGTSNPNLYWYRQAAGRGLQLLFYSVGIGQISSEVPQNLSASRPQDRQFILSSKKLLLSDSGFYLCAWTWSYNEKLFFGSGTQLSVL.

The DNA for the CDR3 is TGTGCCACCAGCGTCCGGGACAGGGAGAATGAGCAGTTCTTC. This translates into CATSVRDRENEQFF. V and J are TRBV15 and TRBJ2-1; 9 nucleotides match TRBD1. CDR3 length: 14 amino acids. V gave up 5 bases and J gave up 7 bases; unmatched junction bases: 6. CDR1 LNHNV and CDR2 YYDKDF come from the germline V gene (reference sequence).

This chain joins TRBV29-1 and TRBJ1-1, with D unresolved. CDR1 is SQVTM, CDR2 ANQGSEA, per germline. CDR3 length: 12 amino acids. Trimming cost V 3 bases and J 1 base, with 6 bases left between them. The CDR3 nucleotides are TGCAGCGTTGAGTCCGAGAACACTGAAGCTTTCTTT. Protein: CSVESENTEAFF.

V and J are TRBV5-4 and TRBJ2-5; 10 bases are shared with TRBD2. This CDR3 spans 16 amino acids. The trim removed 0 bases at V and 5 bases at J, leaving 7 bases unmatched. Germline values: CDR1 SGHNT, CDR2 YYREEE (reference sequence). CDR3 in DNA: TGTGCCAGCAGCTTGGGACTAGCGGGCTACGGGGAGACCCAGTACTTC. Its translation is CASSLGLAGYGETQYF. Full variable domain (missing parts from reference TRBV5-4 and TRBJ2-5): ETGVTQSPTHLIKTRGQQVTLRCSSQSGHNTVSWYQQALGQGPQFIFQYYREEENGRGNFPPRFSGLQFPNYSSELNVNALELDDSALYLCASSLGLAGYGETQYFGPGTRLLVL.

J is TRBJ1-2 and V is TRBV6-1; the D is unclear. CDR3 length: 13 residues. Trimming removed 7 bases at V and 8 bases at J, with 17 bases between. The germline gives CDR1 MNHNS, CDR2 SASEGT. CDR3 sequence reads: CASTRPGVGGYTF. CDR3 nucleotide sequence: TGTGCCAGCACTCGCCCAGGTGTCGGCGGCTACACCTTC.

This clonotype was seen a handful of times. The chain has TRBV20-1 and TRBJ1-2, with no clear D. CDR1 is DFQATT, CDR2 SNEGSKA, per germline (reference sequence). The V gene lost 1 base and the J gene lost 4 bases, with 13 bases spanning the gap. The CDR3 sequence is 14 residues long. Here the CDR3 reads CSARGTAAIYGYTF. The DNA of the CDR3 is TGCAGTGCTAGAGGGACGGCTGCAATCTATGGCTACACCTTC.

This clonotype showed up just a few times. This sequence joins TRBV20-1 and TRBJ2-5; TRBD1 might be the D (6 bases). Germline CDR1 is DFQATT and CDR2 is SNEGSKA (reference sequence). Trimming removed 2 bases from V and 3 bases from J, with 13 bases in between. CDR3 size: 14 residues. CDR3 bases: TGCAGTGCTAGAAGGACACAGGGTGAAGAGACCCAGTACTTC. Protein sequence: CSARRTQGEETQYF.